This TCR beta chain was captured in a study of T cell changes during pregnancy in multiple sclerosis (dated by TCRdb to about 2019). Regarding the complete study: Changes in the T cell repertoire over the course of pregnancy were examined in this study in women with multiple sclerosis.

CDR1 and CDR2 are drawn from the germline V gene: SGHRS, YFSETQ. From its cysteine to its phenylalanine, the CDR3 spans 20 amino acids. Just CDR3 DNA is preserved here, 60 bases in frame from base 1. Trimming leaves V shorter by 3 bases and J shorter by 5 bases, with the junction holding 23 bases beyond the gene matches. Libraries were prepared through the immunoSEQ multiplex PCR assay. TCRdb mirrors the immuneACCESS table, restricted to in-frame sequences. Some clones are absent from its copies; in checked studies, under half trace to an unresolved V gene, and the reason for the others is unknown. This sample comprises under 65,000 clones, about nine tenths of them detected only once. The ten largest clonotypes hold about 0.61% of the sample. On this clone: Its antigen target is currently unknown. Base qualities were left out, and no much larger clone turns up one base away.

Here the sequenced sample was CD4+ T cells from peripheral blood mononuclear cells, taken after pregnancy. The chain was built from TRBV5-1 and TRBJ2-5; a stretch of 9 junction bases matches TRBD1. The clonotype originates from a female donor in good health, enrolled as a control in a pregnancy study. In nucleotide form, the sequence is TGCGCCAGCAGCTGGGGCGGCCCGGGACAGGGAGGGCCAGCGGCCGAGACCCAGTACTTC. This yields the protein CASSWGGPGQGGPAAETQYF. Extended through the reference TRBV5-1 and TRBJ2-5 proteins, this CDR3 yields the full variable domain: KAGVTQTPRYLIKTRGQQVTLSCSPISGHRSVSWYQQTPGQGLQFLFEYFSETQRNKGNFPGRFSGRQFSNSRSEMNVSTLELGDSALYLCASSWGGPGQGGPAAETQYFGPGTRLLVL.